The 21 T cell receptor beta chains listed next were all sequenced from one sample in a study of T cell repertoires in ileal Crohn's disease. TCRdb's table, derived via immunoSEQ multiplex PCR, lists solely in-frame clones and lacks some. Found here are about 9,400 clones, around 80% of them singletons; the top ten hold roughly 18%. Documented time point: neoterminal ileum biopsy at postoperative endoscopy, about 6 months after surgery. Material for sequencing was ileal tissue. The receptors were sampled from an adult with Crohn's disease.

J is TRBJ2-1 and V is TRBV29-1; 8 positions agree with TRBD2. The CDR3 is 13 amino acids. Germline values: CDR1 SQVTM, CDR2 ANQGSEA. The junction had 4 bases not matched to a gene; V was cut back by 3 bases and J by 6 bases. CDR3 sequence: CSVDRLASNEQFF. The CDR3 DNA is TGCAGCGTTGATCGACTAGCGAGCAATGAGCAGTTCTTC.

This clone was counted between two and nine times. The rearrangement uses TRBV7-2 and TRBJ1-2, with D possibly matching TRBD1 (5 bases). The germline gives CDR1 SGHTA, CDR2 FQGNSA. The CDR3 has 15 amino acids. V shed 1 base and J shed 7 bases, with 16 bases lying between them. CDR3 amino acids: CASSLGSVRASGYTF. CDR3 DNA sequence: TGTGCCAGCAGCTTAGGTTCGGTCAGGGCCTCTGGCTACACCTTC.

The V gene is TRBV18, the J gene TRBJ2-3, with TRBD2 matching over 12 bases. The CDR3 sequence is 16 residues long. V lost 4 bases and J lost 2; bases outside the gene matches: 4. Germline CDR1 KGHSH, CDR2 LQKENI. The CDR3 coding sequence is TGTGCCAGCTCACAAGCTAGCGGGGGGGCCACAGATACGCAGTATTTT. It yields the protein CASSQASGGATDTQYF.

V is TRBV4-1 and J is TRBJ2-1; 16 nucleotides match TRBD2. Germline V gene lookup returns CDR1 MGHRA and CDR2 YSYEKL. The junction had 3 bases not matched to a gene; V was cut back by 4 bases and J by 3 bases. The CDR3 is 17 residues long. CDR3 region: CASSPGLAGGRYNEQFF. CDR3 nucleotides: TGCGCCAGCAGCCCGGGACTAGCGGGGGGGCGCTACAATGAGCAGTTCTTC.

In this sample, this clone turned up a few times. The CDR3 spells CASSLVLAGDNEQFF. The CDR3 DNA reads TGCGCCAGCAGCTTGGTACTAGCGGGGGACAATGAGCAGTTCTTC. The chain recombines TRBV5-1 with TRBJ2-1; TRBD2 agrees at 11 bases. Trimming cost V 0 bases and J 5 bases; bases outside gene matches: 1. The CDR3 has 15 residues. Germline values: CDR1 SGHRS, CDR2 YFSETQ. Full variable domain (missing parts from reference TRBV5-1 and TRBJ2-1): KAGVTQTPRYLIKTRGQQVTLSCSPISGHRSVSWYQQTPGQGLQFLFEYFSETQRNKGNFPGRFSGRQFSNSRSEMNVSTLELGDSALYLCASSLVLAGDNEQFFGPGTRLTVL.

The rearrangement uses TRBV9 and TRBJ2-1, with D possibly being TRBD1 (6 bases). The V end lost 4 bases, the J end lost 4 bases, and 12 bases lay between the germline ends. The CDR3 contains 14 residues. Germline loops: CDR1 SGDLS, CDR2 YYNGEE. The CDR3 DNA is TGTGCCAGCAGCCCGCAGACAGGATACAATGAGCAGTTCTTC. The encoded protein is CASSPQTGYNEQFF. Full variable domain (missing parts from reference TRBV9 and TRBJ2-1): DSGVTQTPKHLITATGQRVTLRCSPRSGDLSVYWYQQSLDQGLQFLIQYYNGEERAKGNILERFSAQQFPDLHSELNLSSLELGDSALYFCASSPQTGYNEQFFGPGTRLTVL.

This chain connects TRBV18 to TRBJ2-3; 8 positions agree with TRBD2. The CDR3 sequence is 15 residues long. The J segment lost 5 bases and the V segment lost 3 bases, leaving 7 bases of the junction unmatched. CDR1 and CDR2 (germline): KGHSH, LQKENI. CDR3 nucleotides: TGTGCCAGCTCACCCTCGGGGGGGCAAGGAGATACGCAGTATTTT. As protein: CASSPSGGQGDTQYF.

The gene calls are TRBV4-3 and TRBJ2-6, with 10 bases lining up with TRBD2. Germline CDR1 reads LGHNA; CDR2 reads YSLEER. There are 18 residues in the CDR3. After removal of 0 bases from V and 1 base from J, the junction contained 3 bases not matched to a gene. The CDR3 here is CASSQDPSGSSGANVLTF. The CDR3 nucleotides are TGCGCCAGCAGCCAAGATCCTAGCGGGAGTTCTGGGGCCAACGTCCTGACTTTC.

The chain recombines TRBV11-2 with TRBJ2-7; TRBD1 aligns across 9 bases. The CDR3 has 15 residues. The trim removed 4 bases at V and 2 bases at J, leaving 6 bases unmatched. The germline V gene encodes CDR1 SGHAT and CDR2 FQNNGV. The CDR3 DNA reads as TGTGCCAGCAGCTCAGGGACAGGGCGTACCTACGAGCAGTACTTC. Its translation: CASSSGTGRTYEQYF.

The rearrangement joins TRBV5-5 to TRBJ1-1, with D perhaps TRBD1 (6 bases). CDR3 length: 17 amino acids. Germline V gene lookup returns CDR1 SGHKS and CDR2 YYEKEE (reference sequence). V was pared by 3 bases and J by 0 bases, with 18 bases between. In DNA, the CDR3 is TGTGCCAGCAGCTGGAACCCCGGGACACTGGTGAACACTGAAGCTTTCTTT. The encoded protein is CASSWNPGTLVNTEAFF.

The rearrangement links TRBV28 to TRBJ2-1, with 14 nucleotides matching TRBD2. V shed 5 bases, J shed 1 base, and the junction held 4 bases outside the gene matches. This CDR3 comprises 17 residues. CDR1 MDHEN and CDR2 SYDVKM come from the germline V gene. The CDR3, as DNA: TGTGCCAGCAGTACAGGGACTAGCGGGAGATCCTACAATGAGCAGTTCTTC. It yields the protein CASSTGTSGRSYNEQFF. The full variable domain, its missing parts supplied by reference TRBV28 and TRBJ2-1, is DVKVTQSSRYLVKRTGEKVFLECVQDMDHENMFWYRQDPGLGLRLIYFSYDVKMKEKGDIPEGYSVSREKKERFSLILESASTNQTSMYLCASSTGTSGRSYNEQFFGPGTRLTVL.

The chain couples TRBV9 to TRBJ1-2, with 7 positions matching TRBD1. The ends lost 7 bases at V and 3 bases at J; junction bases unmatched: 9. The germline V gene encodes CDR1 SGDLS and CDR2 YYNGEE. This CDR3 is 14 amino acids long. CDR3 amino acids: CASGSNRGDYGYTF. The CDR3 DNA sequence: TGTGCCAGCGGATCTAACAGGGGCGACTATGGCTACACCTTC.

This clone was detected once. The J gene is TRBJ2-7, the V gene TRBV19, with 10 positions matching TRBD1. Trimming took 6 bases from V and 3 from J; bases not matched to a gene: 2. This CDR3 contains 13 residues. Germline V gives CDR1 LNHDA, CDR2 SQIVND (reference sequence). Written as DNA, the CDR3 is TGTGCCAGTAGCAGGGACAGGGGCTACGAGCAGTACTTC. Its translation is CASSRDRGYEQYF.

In this sample, this clone turned up once. The chain combines TRBV28 with TRBJ1-1, with D possibly being TRBD1 (6 bases). Germline V lookup: CDR1 MDHEN, CDR2 SYDVKM. V lost 1 base to trimming and J lost 8 bases, with 8 bases between them. The length of the CDR3 is 12 residues. CDR3 amino acids: CASSLLQGEAFF. Here the CDR3 DNA reads TGTGCCAGCAGTTTATTACAGGGCGAAGCTTTCTTT. Full variable domain (rest looked up from reference TRBV28 and TRBJ1-1): DVKVTQSSRYLVKRTGEKVFLECVQDMDHENMFWYRQDPGLGLRLIYFSYDVKMKEKGDIPEGYSVSREKKERFSLILESASTNQTSMYLCASSLLQGEAFFGQGTRLTVV.

This sequence joins TRBV6-5 and TRBJ2-1, with D possibly TRBD1 on 5 matching bases. This CDR3 contains 15 residues. With 2 bases removed from V and 8 bases from J, the gap between germline ends came to 16 bases. The germline V gene encodes CDR1 MNHEY and CDR2 SVGAGI. CDR3 protein: CASSYRGWGNDEQFF. CDR3 DNA sequence: TGTGCCAGCAGTTACAGGGGATGGGGCAACGATGAGCAGTTCTTC.

The chain has TRBV7-8 and TRBJ2-6; D perhaps matches TRBD2 (6 bases). This CDR3 contains 15 residues. Between the trimmed V and J ends, which lost 5 bases and 1 base, there was a span of 9 bases. CDR1 is SGHVS and CDR2 is FQNEAQ in the germline V gene. CDR3 sequence (DNA): TGTGCCAGCAGCCAGGAGGGATCTGGGGCCAACGTCCTGACTTTC. It yields the protein CASSQEGSGANVLTF.

The chain uses TRBV27 and TRBJ2-3, with TRBD1 matching over 9 bases. The CDR3 covers 17 residues. Germline CDR1 is MNHEY and CDR2 is SMNVEV (reference sequence). V gave up 6 bases and J gave up 1 base; unmatched junction bases: 11. The CDR3 is CASSWIAGTGRTDTQYF. DNA of the CDR3: TGTGCCAGCAGCTGGATCGCCGGGACAGGGCGCACAGATACGCAGTATTTT.

This chain connects TRBV28 to TRBJ2-6, with D tentatively TRBD2 (7 bases). The CDR3 consists of 19 residues. Trimming took off 1 base at V and 0 bases at J, with 16 bases between the two ends. Looked up from germline, CDR1 is MDHEN and CDR2 is SYDVKM. The CDR3 coding sequence is TGTGCCAGCAGTTTATTTGGGGGGGGCGCCCCCTCTGGGGCCAACGTCCTGACTTTC. It specifies CASSLFGGGAPSGANVLTF.

This clone was counted a single time. The chain has TRBV9 and TRBJ1-2, with D possibly being TRBD1 (5 bases). The CDR3 sequence is 14 residues long. The germline V and J ends were trimmed by 4 bases and 2 bases, with 12 bases remaining between them. Looked up from germline, CDR1 is SGDLS and CDR2 is YYNGEE. The CDR3 DNA sequence: TGTGCCAGCAGCCCTCAGGGATTAAACTATGGCTACACCTTC. Its translation: CASSPQGLNYGYTF.

The chain joins TRBV4-1 to TRBJ1-5; a weak D match, TRBD1 (5 bases). Trimming left V 0 bases short and J 0 bases short, with 9 bases between. This CDR3 has 16 amino acids. Germline-derived CDR1 and CDR2 are MGHRA and YSYEKL. The CDR3 DNA sequence: TGCGCCAGCAGCCAAGAACCAGGGTATAGCAATCAGCCCCAGCATTTT. Its translation is CASSQEPGYSNQPQHF.

This clone was counted a single time. This chain connects TRBV19 to TRBJ2-7, with D uncertain. The CDR3 is 13 amino acids. Per germline, CDR1 LNHDA and CDR2 SQIVND (reference sequence). Between the trimmed V and J ends, which lost 3 bases and 5 bases, there was a span of 11 bases. The CDR3 DNA sequence: TGTGCCAGTAGTATTTCGAGGCAAGACGAGCAGTACTTC. As protein: CASSISRQDEQYF. The entire variable domain, with the rest obtained from reference TRBV19 and TRBJ2-7, is as follows: DGGITQSPKYLFRKEGQNVTLSCEQNLNHDAMYWYRQDPGQGLRLIYYSQIVNDFQKGDIAEGYSVSREKKESFPLTVTSAQKNPTAFYLCASSISRQDEQYFGPGTRLTVT.